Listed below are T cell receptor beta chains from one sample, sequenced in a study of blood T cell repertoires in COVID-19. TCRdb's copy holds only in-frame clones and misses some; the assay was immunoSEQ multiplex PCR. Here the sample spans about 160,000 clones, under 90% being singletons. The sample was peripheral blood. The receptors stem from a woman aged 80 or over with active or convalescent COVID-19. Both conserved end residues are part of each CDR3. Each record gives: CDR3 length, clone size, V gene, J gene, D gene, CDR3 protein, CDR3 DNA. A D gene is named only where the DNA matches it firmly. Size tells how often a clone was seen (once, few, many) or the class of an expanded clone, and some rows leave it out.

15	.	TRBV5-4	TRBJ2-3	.	CASSEDSSSTDTQYF	TGTGCCAGCAGCGAGGACAGTTCTAGCACAGATACGCAGTATTTT
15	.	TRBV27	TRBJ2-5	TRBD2	CASNWASGIQETQYF	TGTGCCAGCAATTGGGCTAGCGGTATCCAAGAGACCCAGTACTTC
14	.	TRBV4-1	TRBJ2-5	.	CASRPGVRQETQYF	TGCGCCAGCAGGCCAGGGGTGCGCCAAGAGACCCAGTACTTC
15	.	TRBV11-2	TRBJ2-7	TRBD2	CASSLEYGRPGEQYF	TGTGCCAGCAGCTTAGAGTACGGGAGGCCGGGGGAGCAGTACTTC
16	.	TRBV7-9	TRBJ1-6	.	CASRQQGVGLSSPLHF	TGTGCCAGCAGACAACAGGGCGTCGGGTTGAGTTCACCCCTCCACTTT
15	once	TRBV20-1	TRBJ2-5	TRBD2	CSASLASGVQETQYF	TGCAGTGCTAGTCTTGCTAGCGGCGTACAAGAGACCCAGTACTTC
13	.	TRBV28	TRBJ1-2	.	CATQAPVLYGYTF	TGTGCCACGCAGGCACCCGTCCTCTATGGCTACACCTTC
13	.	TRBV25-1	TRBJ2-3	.	CASRGTSTDTQYF	TGTGCCAGTAGGGGGACCAGCACAGATACGCAGTATTTT
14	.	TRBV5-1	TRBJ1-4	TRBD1	CASSTGTVEEKLFF	TGCGCCAGCAGCACCGGGACAGTGGAGGAAAAACTGTTTTTT
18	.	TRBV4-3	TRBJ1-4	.	CASSQAPIQGATNEKLFF	TGCGCCAGCAGCCAAGCGCCAATACAGGGCGCAACTAATGAAAAACTGTTTTTT
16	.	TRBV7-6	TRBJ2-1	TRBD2	CASSLEGSGRPGEQFF	TGTGCCAGCAGCTTAGAAGGTAGCGGGAGGCCCGGTGAGCAGTTCTTC
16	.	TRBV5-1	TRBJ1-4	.	CASSLRAGISNEKLFF	TGCGCCAGCAGCTTGCGAGCAGGGATTTCTAATGAAAAACTGTTTTTT
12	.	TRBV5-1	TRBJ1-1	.	CASSGQNTEAFF	TGCGCCAGCAGCGGGCAAAACACTGAAGCTTTCTTT
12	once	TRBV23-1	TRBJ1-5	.	CASSQGFGPQHF	TGCGCCAGCAGTCAAGGTTTCGGGCCCCAGCATTTT
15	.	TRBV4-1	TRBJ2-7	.	CASSQDQRQFYEQYF	TGCGCCAGCAGCCAAGATCAGAGACAGTTCTACGAGCAGTACTTC
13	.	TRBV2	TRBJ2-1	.	CASRVGSYNEQFF	TGTGCCAGCAGGGTCGGCTCCTACAATGAGCAGTTCTTC
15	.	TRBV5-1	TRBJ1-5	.	CASSLGTHSNQPQHF	TGCGCCAGCAGCCTCGGGACACATAGCAATCAGCCCCAGCATTTT
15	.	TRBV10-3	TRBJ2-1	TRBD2	CAISESVLGRDEQFF	TGTGCCATCAGTGAGTCGGTACTAGGGAGGGATGAGCAGTTCTTC
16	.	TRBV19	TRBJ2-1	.	CASSIGGGPTYNEQFF	TGTGCCAGTAGTATAGGAGGTGGCCCGACCTACAATGAGCAGTTCTTC
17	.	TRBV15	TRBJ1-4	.	CATSRGAGAGANEKLFF	TGTGCCACCAGCAGAGGTGCAGGGGCAGGAGCTAATGAAAAACTGTTTTTT
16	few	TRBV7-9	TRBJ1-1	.	CASSLTRGLLNTEAFF	TGTGCCAGCAGCTTAACCCGAGGTCTCCTGAACACTGAAGCTTTCTTT
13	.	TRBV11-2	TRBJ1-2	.	CASSFKGDGGYTF	TGTGCCAGCAGCTTCAAGGGGGATGGTGGCTACACCTTC
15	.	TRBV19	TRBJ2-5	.	CASSISVGAQETQYF	TGTGCCAGTAGTATTAGCGTGGGGGCCCAAGAGACCCAGTACTTC